This T cell receptor beta chain was sequenced during a study of blood T cell repertoires in COVID-19. Study overall: Both acute and convalescent COVID-19 samples were obtained from the United States, Italy and Spain. Sources were T cells, B-cell-depleted T cells, or PBMCs; the material itself was cDNA or gDNA.

Method: immunoSEQ multiplex PCR; TCRdb's copy keeps in-frame clones and lacks some. The sample lists more than 110,000 clones, approximately 90% occurring once. The source material was peripheral blood. This TCR came from a man between 60 and 75 years old with active or convalescent COVID-19.

CDR3 residues: CASSSDSKETQYF. CDR3 sequence (DNA): TGTGCCAGCAGCTCGGACTCAAAAGAGACCCAGTACTTC. The rearrangement joins TRBV5-4 to TRBJ2-5; the D gene is possibly TRBD2 (5 bases). Germline V CDR1 and CDR2: SGHNT, YYREEE (reference sequence). The germline V and J ends were trimmed by 3 bases and 3 bases, with 9 bases remaining between them. The CDR3 sequence is 13 residues long. The entire variable domain, with the rest obtained from reference TRBV5-4 and TRBJ2-5, is as follows: ETGVTQSPTHLIKTRGQQVTLRCSSQSGHNTVSWYQQALGQGPQFIFQYYREEENGRGNFPPRFSGLQFPNYSSELNVNALELDDSALYLCASSSDSKETQYFGPGTRLLVL.